This is a list of T cell receptor beta chains from one sample in a study of blood T cell dynamics during melanoma immunotherapy. Measured with immunoSEQ multiplex PCR; TCRdb has only the in-frame clones, and not every one. This table has 9,000 to 13,000 clones, about 89% appearing once. This material consisted of blood, taken from a patient treated with checkpoint blockade. These receptors originate from a human donor with melanoma. Each CDR3 is given with its conserved first and last residue. A D gene is named only where the DNA matches it firmly. The size of a clone is reported for some rows only, either as once, few or many, or as a class for expanded clones.

TRBJ1-1,TRBV4-1,TRBD1,NA,TGCGCCAGCAGCCACGAAACGGACAGGGGAATAACTAAATCATTT,CASSHETDRGITKSF
TRBJ2-5,TRBV9,TRBD1,NA,TGTGCCAGCAGCCGATACGGCCGAACAGGGGGAGACCAAGAGACCCAGTACTTC,CASSRYGRTGGDQETQYF
TRBJ1-5,TRBV7-2,TRBD1,NA,TGTGCCAGCAGCTCGGACAGGGGGATAAATCAGCCCCAGCATTTT,CASSSDRGINQPQHF
TRBJ2-1,TRBV7-9,TRBD2,NA,TGTGCCAGCAGCCCCAGACTAGCGGGAGAAGAGGAGCAGTTCTTC,CASSPRLAGEEEQFF
TRBJ2-7,TRBV7-2,NA,NA,TGTGCCAGCAGCTTGACGGACTACGAGCAGTACTTC,CASSLTDYEQYF
TRBJ1-3,TRBV19,NA,few,TGTGCCAGTAGTGCTCAGCACTCTGGAAACACCATATATTTT,CASSAQHSGNTIYF
TRBJ1-1,TRBV27,NA,NA,TGTGCCAGCAGTTCACGTGGGACTGAAGCTTTCTTT,CASSSRGTEAFF
TRBJ2-7,TRBV29-1,TRBD1,NA,TGCAGCGCTGTCCGGGACAGGTCCGACGAGCAGTACTTC,CSAVRDRSDEQYF
TRBJ2-1,TRBV19,TRBD2,NA,TGTGCCAGTAGTTCCTCGACTAGCGGGAAATTGGATGAGCAGTTCTTC,CASSSSTSGKLDEQFF
TRBJ2-7,TRBV28,TRBD1,NA,TGTGCCAGCAGTAGGGACAGGGCCTGGGACCCGACGAGCTACGAGCAGTACTTC,CASSRDRAWDPTSYEQYF
TRBJ2-7,TRBV7-2,NA,NA,TGTGCCAGCAGCCTGGGACTGGGCGAGCAGTACTTC,CASSLGLGEQYF
TRBJ2-7,TRBV2,NA,NA,TGTGCCAGCAGTTTAGGGGTCGTAGATGGCGAGCAGTACTTC,CASSLGVVDGEQYF